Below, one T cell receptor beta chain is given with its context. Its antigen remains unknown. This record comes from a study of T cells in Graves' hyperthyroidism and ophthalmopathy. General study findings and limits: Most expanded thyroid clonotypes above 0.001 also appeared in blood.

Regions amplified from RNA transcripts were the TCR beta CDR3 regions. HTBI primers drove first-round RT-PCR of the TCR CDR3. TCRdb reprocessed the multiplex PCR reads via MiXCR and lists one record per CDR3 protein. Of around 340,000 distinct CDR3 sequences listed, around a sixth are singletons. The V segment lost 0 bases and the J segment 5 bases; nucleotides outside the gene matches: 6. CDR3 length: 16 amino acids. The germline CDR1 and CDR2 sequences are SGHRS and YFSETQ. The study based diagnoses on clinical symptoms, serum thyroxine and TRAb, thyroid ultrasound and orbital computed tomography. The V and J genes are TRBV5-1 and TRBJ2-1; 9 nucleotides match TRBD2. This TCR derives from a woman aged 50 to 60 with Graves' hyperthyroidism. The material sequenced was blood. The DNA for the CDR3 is TGCGCCAGCAGCTTGGAGCCAGCGGGGGGCCACAATGAGCAGTTCTTC. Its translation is CASSLEPAGGHNEQFF.